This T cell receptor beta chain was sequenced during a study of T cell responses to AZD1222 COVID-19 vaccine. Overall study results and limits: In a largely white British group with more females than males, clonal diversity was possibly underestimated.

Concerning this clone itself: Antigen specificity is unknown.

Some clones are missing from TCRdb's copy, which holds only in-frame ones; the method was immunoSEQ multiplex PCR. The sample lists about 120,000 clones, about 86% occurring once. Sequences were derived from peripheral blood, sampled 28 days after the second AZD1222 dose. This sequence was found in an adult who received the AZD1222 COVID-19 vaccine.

CDR3 residues: CASSLIGEGAGGETQYF. DNA for the CDR3: TGTGCCAGCAGCTTAATTGGTGAAGGGGCGGGAGGAGAGACCCAGTACTTC. The V gene is TRBV7-6, the J gene TRBJ2-5; 8 nucleotides match TRBD2. Trimming at V came to 2 bases and at J to 4 bases, leaving 12 bases not matched to a gene. Germline CDR1 is SGHVS and CDR2 is FNYEAQ. The CDR3 length is 17 residues.